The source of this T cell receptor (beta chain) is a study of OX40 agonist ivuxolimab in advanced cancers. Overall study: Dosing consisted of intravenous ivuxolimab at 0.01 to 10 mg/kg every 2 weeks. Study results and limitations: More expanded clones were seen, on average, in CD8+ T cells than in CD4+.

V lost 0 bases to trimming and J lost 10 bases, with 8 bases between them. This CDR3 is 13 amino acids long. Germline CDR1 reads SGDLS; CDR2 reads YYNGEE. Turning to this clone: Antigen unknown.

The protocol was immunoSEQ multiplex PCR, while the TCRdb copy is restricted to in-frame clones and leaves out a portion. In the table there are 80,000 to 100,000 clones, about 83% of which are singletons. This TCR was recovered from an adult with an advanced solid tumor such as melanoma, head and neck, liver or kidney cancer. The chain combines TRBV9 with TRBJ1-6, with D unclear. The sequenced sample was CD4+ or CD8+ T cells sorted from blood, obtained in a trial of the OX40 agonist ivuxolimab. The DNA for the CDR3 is TGTGCCAGCAGCGTAGATTCGGTATCACCCCTCCACTTT. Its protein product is CASSVDSVSPLHF.